The next 27 T cell receptor beta chains were all read from a single sample in a study of early T cells in non-severe SARS-CoV-2 infection. TCRdb reanalysed the 5' RACE reads using MiXCR and keeps one entry per CDR3 protein. The table lists around 99,000 distinct CDR3 sequences, around 17% of them singletons. Source: whole blood, taken at baseline. The origin of the receptors is an adult who was a healthcare worker with PCR-confirmed SARS-CoV-2 infection or an uninfected control (not recorded which).

This clonotype was detected ten times or more. The chain carries TRBV7-8 and TRBJ1-1; no clear D gene. CDR3 length: 11 amino acids. V lost 5 bases and J 4 bases, leaving 5 bases between the germline ends. Germline CDR1 is SGHVS and CDR2 is FQNEAQ. This CDR3 reads CASSRITEAFF. CDR3 sequence (DNA): TGTGCCAGCAGCCGGATCACTGAAGCTTTCTTT.

This clonotype was detected only a few times. This sequence joins TRBV7-8 and TRBJ2-1, with D unclear. Germline CDR1 is SGHVS and CDR2 is FQNEAQ. Deletions cut 4 bases from V and 2 bases from J, with 6 bases between. The CDR3 is 13 amino acids. The chain's CDR3 is CASSSRAYNEQFF. CDR3 DNA: TGTGCCAGCAGCTCCCGTGCCTACAATGAGCAGTTCTTC.

This clonotype was observed many times. This sequence joins TRBV7-2 and TRBJ2-3, with no clear D. This CDR3 contains 15 residues. Germline V gives CDR1 SGHTA, CDR2 FQGNSA. V was cut by 4 bases and J by 0 bases, with 11 bases left in between. The CDR3 region has the DNA TGTGCCAGCAGCTCAAGGAGTGCCAGCACAGATACGCAGTATTTT. Amino acids: CASSSRSASTDTQYF.

This clonotype was counted between two and nine times. The chain combines TRBV6-2 or TRBV6-3 with TRBJ2-6, with a weak D call TRBD2 (5 bases). The CDR3 has 15 amino acids. Germline V gene data show CDR1 as MNHEY and CDR2 as SVGEGT. Deletions cut 6 bases from V and 0 bases from J, with 9 bases between. In nucleotides, the CDR3 is TGTGCCAGCAGCCCGGGGAGCTCTGGGGCCAACGTCCTGACTTTC. Translation: CASSPGSSGANVLTF.

This clonotype was detected ten times or more. The rearrangement uses TRBV27 and TRBJ2-2; tentatively, D is TRBD1 or TRBD2 (5 bases each). Germline V gives CDR1 MNHEY, CDR2 SMNVEV (reference sequence). Trimming pared 0 bases from V and 5 bases from J, leaving 19 bases between. The CDR3 is 18 amino acids. The CDR3 loop is CASSLSIAPGTATGELFF. In DNA form, the CDR3 reads TGTGCCAGCAGTTTATCGATCGCCCCCGGGACCGCTACCGGGGAGCTGTTTTTT.

In this sample, this clonotype turned up a few times. The J gene is TRBJ2-1, the V gene TRBV28; no clear D gene. This CDR3 contains 11 residues. Germline V gives CDR1 MDHEN, CDR2 SYDVKM. V lost 10 bases and J 4 bases, leaving 8 bases between the germline ends. CDR3 loop: CAMGGYNEQFF. The CDR3 coding sequence is TGTGCCATGGGTGGATACAATGAGCAGTTCTTC.

This clonotype was found many times. The CDR3 DNA follows: TGCAGTGGGAGCCCGGGACTCACCCACAATGAGCAGTTCTTC. Translation: CSGSPGLTHNEQFF. This chain connects TRBV20-1 to TRBJ2-1, with D possibly being TRBD2 (6 bases). This CDR3 spans 14 amino acids. The germline CDR1 and CDR2 sequences are DFQATT and SNEGSKA (reference sequence). V lost 7 bases and J lost 5, with 18 bases in between.

The chain is built from TRBV6-1 and TRBJ2-7, with 11 positions matching TRBD2. Trimming removed 2 bases from V and 3 bases from J; junction bases left unmatched: 3. The CDR3 runs to 15 residues. Germline V gene data show CDR1 as MNHNS and CDR2 as SASEGT. CDR3: CASSERTSGFYEQYF. In DNA, the CDR3 is TGTGCCAGCAGTGAAAGGACTAGCGGGTTCTACGAGCAGTACTTC.

In this sample, this clonotype turned up a few times. The V gene is TRBV27, the J gene TRBJ2-2, with D possibly being TRBD1 or TRBD2 (5 bases each). The V end lost 3 bases, the J end lost 7 bases, and 12 bases lay between the germline ends. Germline V gives CDR1 MNHEY, CDR2 SMNVEV (reference sequence). The CDR3 length is 14 residues. The CDR3 loop is CASSFSRGHGELFF. The CDR3 DNA follows: TGTGCCAGCAGTTTCTCGAGGGGCCACGGGGAGCTGTTTTTT.

This clonotype was recorded a few times. The chain employs TRBV6-6 and TRBJ2-3, with 10 bases that match TRBD1. The CDR3 loop spans 15 amino acids. V trimming: 6 bases; J trimming: 5 bases; junction bases outside the gene matches: 8. CDR1 and CDR2 (germline): MNHNY, SVGAGI (reference sequence). The CDR3 loop is CASSYRTGGGDTQYF. As DNA, the CDR3 is TGTGCCAGCAGCTACCGGACAGGGGGGGGAGATACGCAGTATTTT.

The rearrangement joins TRBV27 to TRBJ1-2; D uncertain. The CDR3 contains 14 residues. The V gene lost 0 bases and the J gene lost 5 bases, with 10 bases spanning the gap. Germline CDR1 reads MNHEY; CDR2 reads SMNVEV (reference sequence). As DNA, the CDR3 is TGTGCCAGCAGTTTATCCGGCAGCCTATATGGCTACACCTTC. Translating gives CASSLSGSLYGYTF.

The chain has TRBV7-2 and TRBJ1-6; 7 nucleotides align to TRBD1. Germline V CDR1 and CDR2: SGHTA, FQGNSA. The V segment lost 4 bases and the J segment 7 bases; nucleotides outside the gene matches: 1. This CDR3 comprises 13 residues. The CDR3 loop reads CASSSTGNSPLHF. The CDR3 DNA sequence: TGTGCCAGCAGCTCGACAGGGAATTCACCCCTCCACTTT.

The sample holds a few counts of this clonotype. The CDR3 protein is CASSLVASGRSYEQYF. The CDR3, as DNA: TGCGCCAGCAGCTTGGTGGCTAGCGGGAGGTCCTACGAGCAGTACTTC. V usage is TRBV5-1 and J usage is TRBJ2-7; 11 bases agree with TRBD2. Germline trimming cut 0 bases from V and 1 base from J; bases unmatched to any gene: 3. The CDR3 is 16 amino acids. In germline, CDR1 is SGHRS, CDR2 YFSETQ.

This clonotype was found a few times. The CDR3 here is CASSLGVGKSNYGYTF. The CDR3 DNA reads TGTGCCAGCAGTTTGGGCGTCGGGAAATCTAACTATGGCTACACCTTC. V is TRBV27 and J is TRBJ1-2; no clear D. Germline CDR1 MNHEY, CDR2 SMNVEV (reference sequence). Trimming took off 3 bases at V and 0 bases at J, with 14 bases between the two ends. CDR3 length equals 16 residues.

This clonotype appeared a few times. The V and J genes are TRBV12-3 or TRBV12-4 and TRBJ2-3; the D gene is possibly TRBD2 (5 bases). Trimming left V 5 bases short and J 2 bases short, with 26 bases between. The CDR3 runs 19 residues. This chain's CDR3 is CASSPFTTGGTGNTDTQYF. CDR3 coding DNA: TGTGCCAGCAGTCCATTTACGACTGGAGGCACTGGGAACACAGATACGCAGTATTTT.

This clonotype was seen only a few times. V usage is TRBV7-2 and J usage is TRBJ2-7; either TRBD1 or TRBD2 may supply D (6 bases each). The germline gives CDR1 SGHTA, CDR2 FQGNSA. The CDR3 length is 15 residues. V was clipped by 2 bases and J by 2 bases, with 13 bases between them. The CDR3 loop reads CASSLLRGPTYEQYF. In DNA, the CDR3 is TGTGCCAGCAGCTTATTACGGGGGCCAACCTACGAGCAGTACTTC. Combining the CDR3 with reference TRBV7-2 and TRBJ2-7 gives the whole variable domain GAGVSQSPSNKVTEKGKDVELRCDPISGHTALYWYRQSLGQGLEFLIYFQGNSAPDKSGLPSDRFSAERTGGSVSTLTIQRTQQEDSAVYLCASSLLRGPTYEQYFGPGTRLTVT.

This clonotype came up a few times. The chain couples TRBV18 to TRBJ2-1, with TRBD2 matching 10 bases. This CDR3 is built from 13 residues. The germline V gene has CDR1 KGHSH and CDR2 LQKENI. V lost 9 bases, J lost 7 bases, and 6 bases stayed unmatched. Here the CDR3 DNA reads TGTGCCAGTCGTCCTAGCGGGAGAAATGAGCAGTTCTTC. This gives the protein CASRPSGRNEQFF. Supplemented by reference TRBV18 and TRBJ2-1, the full variable domain reads NAGVMQNPRHLVRRRGQEARLRCSPMKGHSHVYWYRQLPEEGLKFMVYLQKENIIDESGMPKERFSAEFPKEGPSILRIQQVVRGDSAAYFCASRPSGRNEQFFGPGTRLTVL.

This clonotype has more than one count but fewer than ten. The rearrangement links TRBV3-1 to TRBJ2-3; 7 bases agree with TRBD2. Germline CDR1 reads LGHDT; CDR2 reads YNNKEL (reference sequence). The CDR3 consists of 14 residues. V shed 8 bases, J shed 4 bases, and the junction held 9 bases outside the gene matches. This chain's CDR3 is CASQASGGADTQYF. The CDR3 DNA reads as TGTGCCAGCCAGGCTAGCGGAGGAGCAGATACGCAGTATTTT.

The gene calls are TRBV4-1 and TRBJ2-3, with D unresolved. Trimming shortened V by 1 base and J by 2 bases, and 10 bases separated the two germline ends. Germline V gene lookup returns CDR1 MGHRA and CDR2 YSYEKL. CDR3 size: 15 residues. CDR3 sequence: CASSQVNYNTDTQYF. In DNA form, the CDR3 reads TGCGCCAGCAGCCAAGTTAACTACAACACAGATACGCAGTATTTT.

Many counts were recorded for this clonotype. The V gene is TRBV9, the J gene TRBJ2-3; the match to TRBD2 covers 11 bases. The J segment lost 4 bases and the V segment lost 3 bases, leaving 7 bases of the junction unmatched. This CDR3 is built from 16 residues. Germline CDR1 SGDLS, CDR2 YYNGEE. CDR3 in amino acids: CASSADSGRAPDTQYF. CDR3 nucleotides: TGTGCCAGCAGCGCCGATAGCGGGAGGGCCCCAGATACGCAGTATTTT.

The chain is built from TRBV5-5 and TRBJ2-2, with D tentatively TRBD2 (6 bases). This CDR3 region has 16 residues. Deletions cut 2 bases from V and 0 bases from J, with 11 bases between. Germline lookup yields CDR1 SGHKS and CDR2 YYEKEE (reference sequence). The DNA for the CDR3 is TGTGCCAGCAGCTTTAATGGAGGGACGAACACCGGGGAGCTGTTTTTT. Translated, it gives CASSFNGGTNTGELFF.

This clonotype has just a few counts. J is TRBJ2-7 and V is TRBV4-3, with TRBD2 identical over 7 bases. The CDR3 contains 15 residues. Germline V gene sequence: CDR1 LGHNA, CDR2 YSLEER. The trim removed 0 bases at V and 4 bases at J, leaving 6 bases unmatched. CDR3 DNA: TGCGCCAGCAGCCAAGACCCCGGGACTATATACGAGCAGTACTTC. Translating it yields CASSQDPGTIYEQYF.

The rearrangement joins TRBV7-6 to TRBJ2-3, with TRBD2 as a possible D gene (6 bases). The CDR3 is 13 residues long. With 5 bases removed from V and 9 bases from J, the gap between germline ends came to 15 bases. Germline CDR1 is SGHVS and CDR2 is FNYEAQ. CDR3: CASSGGRQGTQYF. CDR3 DNA sequence: TGTGCCAGCAGCGGAGGGAGACAAGGGACGCAGTATTTT. Full variable domain (remainder filled in from reference TRBV7-6 and TRBJ2-3): GAGVSQSPRYKVTKRGQDVALRCDPISGHVSLYWYRQALGQGPEFLTYFNYEAQQDKSGLPNDRFSAERPEGSISTLTIQRTEQRDSAMYRCASSGGRQGTQYFGPGTRLTVL.

This clonotype was found a few times. The rearrangement uses TRBV12-3 or TRBV12-4 and TRBJ1-2; D gene unclear. CDR3 size: 13 residues. Trimming shortened V by 5 bases and J by 4 bases, and 11 bases separated the two germline ends. The CDR3 DNA reads as TGTGCCAGCAGTCCCCGTTCAGCCTATGGCTACACCTTC. Protein sequence: CASSPRSAYGYTF.

In its sample, this clonotype was seen many times. V gene TRBV28 combines with J gene TRBJ1-1; D unclear. This CDR3 contains 11 residues. Trimming stripped 5 bases from V and 8 bases from J, with 9 bases between. Germline loops: CDR1 MDHEN, CDR2 SYDVKM. The CDR3: CASSNRPEAFF. The CDR3 bases are TGTGCCAGCAGTAACCGTCCCGAAGCTTTCTTT.

This clonotype was seen a handful of times. The chain uses TRBV7-9 and TRBJ2-3; tentatively, D is TRBD2 (5 bases). Germline lookup yields CDR1 SEHNR and CDR2 FQNEAQ (reference sequence). The CDR3 extends over 13 amino acids. Trimming pared 5 bases from V and 2 bases from J, leaving 8 bases between. The CDR3: CASSGLTTDTQYF. In nucleotides, the CDR3 is TGTGCCAGCAGCGGACTGACCACAGATACGCAGTATTTT.

The chain recombines TRBV27 with TRBJ1-2, with D hard to call. Germline assignment: CDR1 MNHEY and CDR2 SMNVEV (reference sequence). The V gene lost 0 bases and the J gene lost 0 bases, with 5 bases spanning the gap. CDR3 length equals 14 residues. The CDR3: CASSLSSANYGYTF. Here the CDR3 DNA reads TGTGCCAGCAGTTTATCCTCAGCTAACTATGGCTACACCTTC.